A single sample is the source of the 29 T cell receptor beta chains below, sequenced in a study of T-cell memory formation after mild COVID-19. From the 5' RACE reads, TCRdb called clonotypes with MiXCR, one entry per CDR3 protein. The repertoire holds fewer than 300,000 distinct CDR3 sequences, about a sixth seen once, with 20% to 25% in the top ten. The source material was PBMCs or a T cell subset sorted from them (not recorded which). Receptor source: a man in his late teens or twenties who had mild COVID-19 (a few samples of this study predate the infection). Cell type and time point are not known.

The rearrangement joins TRBV6-5 to TRBJ1-4, with 10 bases aligning to TRBD1. Germline lookup yields CDR1 MNHEY and CDR2 SVGAGI. The CDR3 loop spans 16 amino acids. V shed 6 bases and J 8 bases; nucleotides not matched to a gene: 12. The DNA for the CDR3 is TGTGCCAGCAGGCCGATCGGACAGGGGGTTAGAGAAAAACTGTTTTTT. Translation gives CASRPIGQGVREKLFF.

This clonotype occurred a few times. This sequence joins TRBV7-2 and TRBJ1-2, with D hard to call. With 5 bases removed from V and 6 bases from J, the gap between germline ends came to 13 bases. Per the germline V gene, CDR1 is SGHTA and CDR2 is FQGNSA. The CDR3 contains 13 residues. CDR3 in DNA: TGTGCCAGCAGCCCCTACATGTCGGATGGCTACACCTTC. The encoded protein is CASSPYMSDGYTF.

This clonotype was seen at least ten times. The chain uses TRBV12-3 or TRBV12-4 and TRBJ2-5; unclear D gene. V was pared by 1 base and J by 5 bases, with 5 bases between. This CDR3 is 12 amino acids long. The CDR3 DNA is TGTGCCAGCAGTTTAGTAGCCGAGACCCAGTACTTC. Translating it yields CASSLVAETQYF.

This clonotype was seen many times. This chain links TRBV9 with TRBJ2-3; D remains unclear. V gave up 0 bases and J gave up 6 bases, with 5 bases separating them. In germline, CDR1 is SGDLS, CDR2 YYNGEE. This CDR3 has 12 amino acids. Here the CDR3 reads CASSVEGDTQYF. Here the CDR3 DNA reads TGTGCCAGCAGCGTAGAAGGGGATACGCAGTATTTT. The full variable domain, with the rest looked up from reference TRBV9 and TRBJ2-3, is DSGVTQTPKHLITATGQRVTLRCSPRSGDLSVYWYQQSLDQGLQFLIQYYNGEERAKGNILERFSAQQFPDLHSELNLSSLELGDSALYFCASSVEGDTQYFGPGTRLTVL.

This clonotype has ten or more counts. The CDR3 protein is CASSGTVYNEQFF. CDR3 bases: TGTGCCAGCTCAGGGACGGTTTACAATGAGCAGTTCTTC. The J gene is TRBJ2-1, the V gene TRBV18; D may correspond to TRBD1 or TRBD2 (5 bases each). The CDR3 runs to 13 residues. Germline V gives CDR1 KGHSH, CDR2 LQKENI. The V and J ends lost 5 bases and 4 bases respectively, with 9 bases between them.

This clonotype was observed a few times. The chain has TRBV6-5 and TRBJ2-5; a possible D gene is TRBD1 (6 bases). In germline, CDR1 is MNHEY, CDR2 SVGAGI. The CDR3 sequence is 17 residues long. Trimming stripped 0 bases from V and 3 bases from J, with 17 bases between. CDR3 sequence: CASSYSIGFQGKETQYF. CDR3 sequence (DNA): TGTGCCAGCAGTTACTCAATTGGGTTTCAGGGGAAAGAGACCCAGTACTTC.

This clonotype was counted a few times. The rearrangement links TRBV12-3 or TRBV12-4 to TRBJ1-2; 8 nucleotides agree with TRBD1. This CDR3 comprises 13 residues. V lost 6 bases and J lost 6; bases outside the gene matches: 6. The DNA for the CDR3 is TGTGCCAGCAGGGAAGGACAGGGACATGGCTACACCTTC. This codes for CASREGQGHGYTF.

This clonotype was counted between two and nine times. V usage is TRBV7-6 and J usage is TRBJ2-1, with 13 bases lining up with TRBD2. V shed 5 bases, J shed 7 bases, and the junction held 11 bases outside the gene matches. Germline V gene sequence: CDR1 SGHVS, CDR2 FNYEAQ. There are 17 residues in the CDR3. The CDR3 sequence is CASSLPTSGGAKNEQFF. DNA of the CDR3: TGTGCCAGCAGCCTTCCCACTAGCGGGGGGGCGAAGAATGAGCAGTTCTTC.

The rearrangement links TRBV5-1 to TRBJ1-1; no reliable D call. Trimming cost V 0 bases and J 0 bases, with 12 bases left between them. Germline CDR1 reads SGHRS; CDR2 reads YFSETQ. This CDR3 is 16 amino acids long. The CDR3 DNA reads as TGCGCCAGCAGCTTGGCGGCAGGATCTATGAACACTGAAGCTTTCTTT. Translated, it gives CASSLAAGSMNTEAFF.

The rearrangement uses TRBV20-1 and TRBJ2-1, with 13 positions matching TRBD2. Germline V gene data show CDR1 as DFQATT and CDR2 as SNEGSKA (reference sequence). V gave up 5 bases and J gave up 5 bases; unmatched junction bases: 6. There are 15 residues in the CDR3. The CDR3 DNA is TGCAGTGCTTCACTAGCGGGGGGGCCGAACAATGAGCAGTTCTTC. This translates into CSASLAGGPNNEQFF.

The chain recombines TRBV10-3 with TRBJ2-1; the D is unclear. Trimming left V 2 bases short and J 4 bases short, with 9 bases between. The CDR3 has 14 amino acids. The germline gives CDR1 ENHRY, CDR2 SYGVKD. The CDR3 sequence: CAISEPPIYNEQFF. The CDR3 coding sequence is TGTGCCATCAGTGAGCCCCCGATATACAATGAGCAGTTCTTC.

A few counts support this clonotype. The chain combines TRBV7-2 with TRBJ1-1; unclear D gene. Germline V CDR1 and CDR2: SGHTA, FQGNSA. The V and J ends lost 1 base and 3 bases respectively, with 9 bases between them. This CDR3 is built from 14 residues. The CDR3 DNA follows: TGTGCCAGCAGCTTAGGTCTGGGGTACACTGAAGCTTTCTTT. It encodes CASSLGLGYTEAFF.

The rearrangement links TRBV7-3 to TRBJ2-1; tentatively, D is TRBD2 (6 bases). CDR1 is SGHTA, CDR2 FQGTGA, per germline. Trimming took off 5 bases at V and 4 bases at J, with 18 bases between the two ends. This CDR3 is built from 16 residues. Here the CDR3 DNA reads TGTGCCAGCAGCCAAGAGGGTAGCGGACATTACAATGAGCAGTTCTTC. This sequence encodes CASSQEGSGHYNEQFF.

The sample holds a few counts of this clonotype. The gene calls are TRBV6-2 or TRBV6-3 and TRBJ1-5; no reliable D call. In germline, CDR1 is MNHEY, CDR2 SVGEGT. The CDR3 contains 12 residues. Trimming removed 9 bases at V and 5 bases at J, with 11 bases between. CDR3 amino acids: CASGGQYQPQHF. DNA of the CDR3: TGTGCCAGTGGAGGCCAGTATCAGCCCCAGCATTTT.

This clonotype was recorded many times. The chain is built from TRBV7-2 and TRBJ2-1, with D possibly called TRBD1 or TRBD2 (6 bases each). V gave up 2 bases and J gave up 7 bases, with 21 bases separating them. The CDR3 has 17 amino acids. Per the germline V gene, CDR1 is SGHTA and CDR2 is FQGNSA. CDR3 nucleotide sequence: TGTGCCAGCAGCTTATATAGGGGGGCTACCACTGGGAATGAGCAGTTCTTC. Its protein is CASSLYRGATTGNEQFF.

The J gene is TRBJ1-2, the V gene TRBV7-9; D remains ambiguous. The CDR3 length is 15 residues. Trimming took 5 bases from V and 3 from J, leaving 16 bases between them. The germline gives CDR1 SEHNR, CDR2 FQNEAQ (reference sequence). The CDR3: CASSPVGGGDYGYTF. The CDR3 DNA sequence: TGTGCCAGCAGCCCAGTGGGTGGCGGGGACTATGGCTACACCTTC.

This clonotype appeared a few times. The rearrangement links TRBV15 to TRBJ1-1; D is ambiguous. Trimming stripped 4 bases from V and 1 base from J, with 16 bases between. The CDR3 runs to 16 residues. Germline V gene sequence: CDR1 LNHNV, CDR2 YYDKDF (reference sequence). CDR3 nucleotides: TGTGCCACCAGCAAGGAGAGGTCGGCCGGGAACACTGAAGCTTTCTTT. Translated: CATSKERSAGNTEAFF.

This clonotype was picked up a small number of times. The chain has TRBV11-2 and TRBJ2-3; maybe TRBD1 (6 bases). The CDR3 covers 16 residues. Looked up from germline, CDR1 is SGHAT and CDR2 is FQNNGV. V lost 2 bases, J lost 3 bases, and 15 bases lay in between. The CDR3 loop is CASSLITGKITDTQYF. Written as DNA, the CDR3 is TGTGCCAGCAGCTTAATAACAGGGAAGATTACAGATACGCAGTATTTT. Full variable domain (outside the CDR3, taken from reference TRBV11-2 and TRBJ2-3): EAGVAQSPRYKIIEKRQSVAFWCNPISGHATLYWYQQILGQGPKLLIQFQNNGVVDDSQLPKDRFSAERLKGVDSTLKIQPAKLEDSAVYLCASSLITGKITDTQYFGPGTRLTVL.

This clonotype was observed a few times. The chain combines TRBV5-1 with TRBJ2-3; TRBD1 matches at 8 bases. Germline loops: CDR1 SGHRS, CDR2 YFSETQ. The CDR3 spans 14 residues. With V trimmed by 4 bases and J by 4 bases, 5 bases remained unmatched. Here the CDR3 reads CASSTGQGSDTQYF. The DNA for the CDR3 is TGCGCCAGCAGCACTGGACAGGGATCAGATACGCAGTATTTT.

The chain carries TRBV29-1 and TRBJ2-2; D not certain. The CDR3 sequence is 12 residues long. The V gene lost 5 bases and the J gene lost 5 bases, with 9 bases spanning the gap. Germline CDR1 and CDR2: SQVTM and ANQGSEA. The CDR3 DNA follows: TGCAGCGTTTACCATGTGACCGGGGAGCTGTTTTTT. It encodes CSVYHVTGELFF.

In its sample, this clonotype was seen a few times. The chain couples TRBV9 to TRBJ2-2; D perhaps matches TRBD2 (6 bases). The length of the CDR3 is 14 residues. V was pared by 3 bases and J by 6 bases, with 12 bases between. Germline V gives CDR1 SGDLS, CDR2 YYNGEE. The CDR3 DNA is TGTGCCAGCAGCGCCGGGACTGTTCCCGGGGAGCTGTTTTTT. This gives the protein CASSAGTVPGELFF. Full variable domain (outside the CDR3, taken from reference TRBV9 and TRBJ2-2): DSGVTQTPKHLITATGQRVTLRCSPRSGDLSVYWYQQSLDQGLQFLIQYYNGEERAKGNILERFSAQQFPDLHSELNLSSLELGDSALYFCASSAGTVPGELFFGEGSRLTVL.

The V and J genes are TRBV20-1 and TRBJ2-5; 9 bases align to TRBD2. Trimming removed 5 bases from V and 2 bases from J; junction bases left unmatched: 9. CDR3 length: 15 residues. Per the germline V gene, CDR1 is DFQATT and CDR2 is SNEGSKA (reference sequence). CDR3 nucleotides: TGCAGTGCTCTCAATAGCGGGGGCCAGCAAGAGACCCAGTACTTC. Amino acid sequence: CSALNSGGQQETQYF.

At least ten counts were recorded for this clonotype. The chain uses TRBV7-2 and TRBJ2-1; D might be TRBD1 (5 bases). Per germline, CDR1 SGHTA and CDR2 FQGNSA. This CDR3 is built from 14 residues. V lost 3 bases to trimming and J lost 9 bases, with 15 bases between them. The CDR3 sequence: CASSFRVSGPEQFF. The CDR3 nucleotides are TGTGCCAGCAGCTTCAGGGTTTCGGGTCCTGAGCAGTTCTTC.

This clonotype was picked up many times. J is TRBJ1-1 and V is TRBV29-1; 7 bases map to TRBD1. CDR3 length: 10 residues. The ends lost 4 bases at V and 11 bases at J; junction bases unmatched: 4. CDR1 and CDR2 (germline): SQVTM, ANQGSEA. Here the CDR3 DNA reads TGCAGCGTTGGGGACAGTCCCGCTTTCTTT. Residues: CSVGDSPAFF.

Ten or more counts support this clonotype. The chain employs TRBV5-1 and TRBJ2-4; the D gene is possibly TRBD1 (5 bases). V was cut by 3 bases and J by 3 bases, with 13 bases left in between. The V gene's germline CDR1 is SGHRS and CDR2 YFSETQ. The CDR3 contains 15 residues. The CDR3 loop reads CASSSGHSGKNIQYF. CDR3 coding DNA: TGCGCCAGCAGCTCTGGACACTCCGGCAAAAACATTCAGTACTTC.

V gene TRBV11-1 combines with J gene TRBJ2-3; D is tentatively TRBD1 or TRBD2 (6 bases each). V shed 2 bases and J shed 5 bases, with 11 bases lying between them. The germline CDR1 and CDR2 sequences are SGHAT and FQDESV (reference sequence). The CDR3 contains 14 residues. CDR3 amino acids: CASSLYREEDTQYF. Here the CDR3 DNA reads TGTGCCAGCAGCTTATACAGGGAGGAAGATACGCAGTATTTT.

The chain uses TRBV6-2 or TRBV6-3 and TRBJ1-5; no firm D call. Germline CDR1 is MNHEY and CDR2 is SVGEGT. The CDR3 runs to 12 residues. The V end lost 5 bases, the J end lost 5 bases, and 7 bases lay between the germline ends. Written as DNA, the CDR3 is TGTGCCAGCAGTCCTCCCTATCAGCCCCAGCATTTT. Translation: CASSPPYQPQHF.

This chain uses TRBV10-3 with TRBJ2-5; weak D call: TRBD2 (5 bases). Germline loops: CDR1 ENHRY, CDR2 SYGVKD. This CDR3 has 13 amino acids. The V and J ends lost 7 bases and 2 bases respectively, with 11 bases between them. The CDR3 nucleotides read TGTGCCATCAAGCCGGGGTATCAAGAGACCCAGTACTTC. This sequence encodes CAIKPGYQETQYF.

This clonotype showed up just a few times. The J gene is TRBJ2-5, the V gene TRBV20-1; weak D call: TRBD1 (6 bases). The V end lost 3 bases, the J end lost 5 bases, and 13 bases lay between the germline ends. Germline V gene data show CDR1 as DFQATT and CDR2 as SNEGSKA (reference sequence). This CDR3 region has 13 residues. This CDR3 is CSASFVQGETQYF. The CDR3 coding sequence is TGCAGTGCTAGTTTCGTCCAGGGGGAGACCCAGTACTTC.